Listed here is a single T cell receptor beta chain. Method: immunoSEQ multiplex PCR; TCRdb's copy keeps in-frame clones and lacks some. The profile shows 55,000 to 65,000 clones, around nine tenths of them singletons. The CDR3 runs to 16 residues. V gave up 2 bases and J gave up 2 bases; unmatched junction bases: 4. Germline-derived CDR1 and CDR2 are SGDLS and YYNGEE. These data originate in a study of technical replicates of blood from a few donors. Sequenced input: PBMCs. The rearrangement links TRBV9 to TRBJ1-4, with TRBD1 matching over 9 bases. This clonotype originated in a human donor in good health. Some clones in this sample may be carry-over from other donors' samples. The CDR3 here is CASSVGDRETNEKLFF. The CDR3, as DNA: TGTGCCAGCAGCGTGGGGGACAGGGAGACTAATGAAAAACTGTTTTTT.